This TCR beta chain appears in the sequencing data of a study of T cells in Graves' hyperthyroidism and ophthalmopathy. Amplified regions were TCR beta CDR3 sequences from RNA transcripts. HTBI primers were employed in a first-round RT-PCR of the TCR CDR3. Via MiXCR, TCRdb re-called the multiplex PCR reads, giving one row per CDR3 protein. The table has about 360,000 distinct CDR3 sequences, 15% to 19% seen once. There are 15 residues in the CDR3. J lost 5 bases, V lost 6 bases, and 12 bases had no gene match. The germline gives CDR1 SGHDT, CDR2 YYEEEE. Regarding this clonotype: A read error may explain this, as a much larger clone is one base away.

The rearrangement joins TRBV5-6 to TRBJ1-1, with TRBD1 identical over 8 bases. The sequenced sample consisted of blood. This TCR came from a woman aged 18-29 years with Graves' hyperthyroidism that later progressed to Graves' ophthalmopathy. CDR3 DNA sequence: TGTGCCAGCACCACTTGGAACCAGGGGGCAACTGAAGCTTTCTTT. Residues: CASTTWNQGATEAFF.